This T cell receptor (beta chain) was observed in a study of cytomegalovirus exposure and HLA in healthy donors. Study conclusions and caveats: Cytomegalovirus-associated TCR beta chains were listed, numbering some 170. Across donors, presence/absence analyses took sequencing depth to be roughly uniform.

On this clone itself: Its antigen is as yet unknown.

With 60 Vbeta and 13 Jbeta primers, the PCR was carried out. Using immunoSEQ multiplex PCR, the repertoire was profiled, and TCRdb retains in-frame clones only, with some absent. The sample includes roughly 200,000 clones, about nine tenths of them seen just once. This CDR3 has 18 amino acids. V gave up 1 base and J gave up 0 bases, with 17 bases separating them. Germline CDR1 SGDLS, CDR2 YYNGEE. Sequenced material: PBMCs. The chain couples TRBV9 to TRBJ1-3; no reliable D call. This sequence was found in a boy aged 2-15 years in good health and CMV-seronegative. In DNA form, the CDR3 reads TGTGCCAGCAGCGTACGGTCTATGTTGAGGAGCTCTGGAAACACCATATATTTT. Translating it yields CASSVRSMLRSSGNTIYF.